The 32 T cell receptor beta chains in this list originate from one sample, sequenced in a study of a mutant IDH1 vaccine in newly diagnosed glioma. Time point noted: baseline, week 1 (first vaccination visit). As for treatment: pre-vaccination baseline after standard-of-care therapy. Here immunoSEQ multiplex PCR was the method, and the copy in TCRdb shows in-frame clones only, minus some. The table lists over 75,000 clones, 85% to 90% of them singletons. The sample consisted of PBMCs, taken from a glioma patient treated with radiotherapy, temozolomide or both. The receptors derive from a woman aged 45 to 65 with glioma.

The chain links TRBV29-1 to TRBJ2-1; possibly TRBD2 for D (5 bases). The CDR3 extends over 12 amino acids. V shed 4 bases and J shed 1 base, with 5 bases lying between them. Germline-derived CDR1 and CDR2 are SQVTM and ANQGSEA. CDR3 protein: CSVGGSYNEQFF. For the CDR3, the DNA is TGCAGCGTTGGAGGGTCCTACAATGAGCAGTTCTTC.

This chain connects TRBV5-1 to TRBJ1-4; D is ambiguous. The CDR3 runs to 14 residues. Germline CDR1 reads SGHRS; CDR2 reads YFSETQ. V lost 6 bases and J 5 bases, leaving 14 bases between the germline ends. CDR3 nucleotides: TGCGCCAGCACCACTGGAAGGTACAATGAAAAACTGTTTTTT. This gives the protein CASTTGRYNEKLFF.

Only one count was recorded for this clone. The V and J genes are TRBV9 and TRBJ2-2; TRBD2 matches 7 bases. V shed 4 bases, J shed 3 bases, and the junction held 6 bases outside the gene matches. The CDR3 runs to 15 residues. CDR1 is SGDLS and CDR2 is YYNGEE in the germline V gene. The CDR3 DNA sequence: TGTGCCAGCAGCTATAGCGGGCGAGACACCGGGGAGCTGTTTTTT. Protein sequence: CASSYSGRDTGELFF.

This chain uses TRBV5-1 with TRBJ2-5, with unresolved D. V was shortened by 0 bases and J by 1 base, with 7 bases between the two germline ends. The CDR3 length is 14 residues. Germline-derived CDR1 and CDR2 are SGHRS and YFSETQ. CDR3 DNA: TGCGCCAGCAGCTTGGGAACAGTCCAAGAGACCCAGTACTTC. It specifies CASSLGTVQETQYF.

The rearrangement links TRBV18 to TRBJ1-1, with D possibly matching TRBD1 (6 bases). The CDR3 length is 16 residues. Trimming shortened V by 4 bases and J by 2 bases, and 17 bases separated the two germline ends. From germline, CDR1 is KGHSH and CDR2 LQKENI. The CDR3 region has the DNA TGTGCCAGCTCACAGGACAGACGGTGGCCAAACACTGAAGCTTTCTTT. Translation: CASSQDRRWPNTEAFF.

This chain links TRBV7-9 with TRBJ2-5, with D possibly matching TRBD1 (7 bases). Trimming shortened V by 5 bases and J by 1 base, and 20 bases separated the two germline ends. In germline, CDR1 is SEHNR, CDR2 FQNEAQ (reference sequence). CDR3 length equals 17 residues. This chain's CDR3 is CASSPAPGRGAQETQYF. The CDR3 DNA reads TGTGCCAGCAGCCCAGCGCCCGGCAGGGGGGCCCAAGAGACCCAGTACTTC. The full variable domain, in which reference TRBV7-9 and TRBJ2-5 provide the parts outside the CDR3, is DTGVSQNPRHKITKRGQNVTFRCDPISEHNRLYWYRQTLGQGPEFLTYFQNEAQLEKSRLLSDRFSAERPKGSFSTLEIQRTEQGDSAMYLCASSPAPGRGAQETQYFGPGTRLLVL.

The V call is TRBV5-8, the J call TRBJ1-4; TRBD1 matches 7 bases. The CDR3 has 16 residues. The J segment lost 4 bases and the V segment lost 2 bases, leaving 8 bases of the junction unmatched. Germline lookup yields CDR1 SGHTS and CDR2 YDEGEE. The CDR3 nucleotides are TGTGCCAGCAGCTTCGGACAGGCCAGGGGTAATGAAAAACTGTTTTTT. It specifies CASSFGQARGNEKLFF.

This clone was recorded once. The V and J genes are TRBV5-1 and TRBJ2-7, with 10 bases matching TRBD1. Germline CDR1 and CDR2: SGHRS and YFSETQ. The CDR3 length is 14 residues. Trimming removed 4 bases from V and 7 bases from J; junction bases left unmatched: 8. The CDR3 DNA reads TGCGCCAGCAGCGGCGGGACAGGGGCCTCTGAGCAGTACTTC. Residues: CASSGGTGASEQYF.

The J gene is TRBJ2-5, the V gene TRBV7-9, with D tentatively TRBD1 (6 bases). Germline V gene data show CDR1 as SEHNR and CDR2 as FQNEAQ (reference sequence). This CDR3 has 16 residues. V was shortened by 5 bases and J by 1 base, with 17 bases between the two germline ends. The CDR3 DNA follows: TGTGCCAGCAGCCCTAGGGCTTGGACAGTCCAAGAGACCCAGTACTTC. This translates into CASSPRAWTVQETQYF.

The V and J genes are TRBV11-2 and TRBJ2-6, with TRBD2 matching over 12 bases. V lost 3 bases to trimming and J lost 1 base; unmatched junction nucleotides: 7. The CDR3 is made up of 19 amino acids. In germline, CDR1 is SGHAT, CDR2 FQNNGV. CDR3 in DNA: TGTGCCAGCAGCTTCGCCCGACTAGCGGGAGTTTCTGGGGCCAACGTCCTGACTTTC. Translation gives CASSFARLAGVSGANVLTF.

The chain combines TRBV30 with TRBJ1-3, with unresolved D. Looked up from germline, CDR1 is GTSNPN and CDR2 is SVGIG (reference sequence). The CDR3 loop spans 12 amino acids. Trimming removed 4 bases from V and 4 bases from J, with 8 bases in between. This chain's CDR3 is CAWTEFGNTIYF. DNA for the CDR3: TGTGCCTGGACGGAATTCGGAAACACCATATATTTT.

Here the CDR3 DNA reads TGTGCCAGCAGCCAAGAAATGGTGAATGAAGCTTTCTTT. This translates into CASSQEMVNEAFF. The chain couples TRBV4-2 to TRBJ1-1; D unclear. The CDR3 loop spans 13 amino acids. The germline gives CDR1 LGHNA, CDR2 YNFKEQ. Trimming took off 0 bases at V and 7 bases at J, with 9 bases between the two ends.

The rearrangement joins TRBV20-1 to TRBJ1-4; D remains unclear. This CDR3 spans 10 amino acids. V lost 5 bases and J 11 bases, leaving 9 bases between the germline ends. In germline, CDR1 is DFQATT, CDR2 SNEGSKA (reference sequence). The CDR3 sequence: CSAREHKLFF. The CDR3 DNA sequence: TGCAGTGCTCGGGAACATAAACTGTTTTTT.

This clone was recorded once. The V gene is TRBV2, the J gene TRBJ2-5; 11 positions agree with TRBD2. Germline loops: CDR1 SNHLY, CDR2 FYNNEI. The V and J ends lost 0 bases and 5 bases, in that order; junction bases with no gene match: 5. The CDR3 is made up of 16 amino acids. CDR3 bases: TGTGCCAGCAGTGAAGCGCGACTAGCGGGAATGGAGACCCAGTACTTC. Translated, it gives CASSEARLAGMETQYF.

The V and J genes are TRBV7-3 and TRBJ2-1, with D possibly matching TRBD2 (6 bases). The germline V gene has CDR1 SGHTA and CDR2 FQGTGA. Trimming removed 5 bases from V and 5 bases from J, with 16 bases in between. The CDR3 is 15 residues long. The CDR3, as DNA: TGTGCCAGCAGCCCCCAAATGCGGAGGGACAATGAGCAGTTCTTC. Encoded protein: CASSPQMRRDNEQFF.

The chain joins TRBV10-1 to TRBJ2-5; D might be TRBD2 (6 bases). This CDR3 is built from 14 residues. V dropped 2 bases and J dropped 3 bases, with 10 bases sitting between them. Germline V gene data show CDR1 as WNHNN and CDR2 as SYGVQD (reference sequence). CDR3 sequence: CASSEGGGKETQYF. The CDR3 DNA follows: TGCGCCAGCAGTGAGGGCGGCGGGAAAGAGACCCAGTACTTC.

This chain uses TRBV27 with TRBJ1-2; 8 bases line up with TRBD1. Germline loops: CDR1 MNHEY, CDR2 SMNVEV (reference sequence). V was clipped by 1 base and J by 4 bases; unmatched bases: 17. The CDR3 has 19 residues. Here the CDR3 reads CASSLLGPAGGVGGYGYTF. CDR3 bases: TGTGCCAGCAGTTTATTGGGGCCGGCAGGGGGCGTCGGGGGCTATGGCTACACCTTC.

This clone was seen once. The gene calls are TRBV19 and TRBJ1-1; tentative D call: TRBD1 (5 bases). The CDR3 covers 16 residues. Germline-derived CDR1 and CDR2 are LNHDA and SQIVND (reference sequence). V lost 6 bases and J lost 1, with 18 bases in between. In DNA, the CDR3 is TGTGCCAGTAGCCCTCAACGGTACAGGACGAACACTGAAGCTTTCTTT. Protein: CASSPQRYRTNTEAFF.

The V and J genes are TRBV6-5 and TRBJ1-3, with D perhaps matching TRBD1 (5 bases). Trimming took 6 bases from V and 0 from J, leaving 9 bases between them. The CDR3 extends over 14 amino acids. In germline, CDR1 is MNHEY, CDR2 SVGAGI. CDR3 DNA: TGTGCCAGCAGCCGACAGTACTCTGGAAACACCATATATTTT. Translation: CASSRQYSGNTIYF.

The chain joins TRBV19 to TRBJ2-7; a weak D match, TRBD2 (5 bases). Trimming stripped 5 bases from V and 0 bases from J, with 14 bases between. Germline V gives CDR1 LNHDA, CDR2 SQIVND (reference sequence). CDR3 size: 15 residues. The CDR3 spells CASSLGRGNSYEQYF. The CDR3 DNA is TGTGCCAGTAGTCTGGGGAGAGGGAACTCCTACGAGCAGTACTTC.

The chain joins TRBV10-1 to TRBJ2-5; D call uncertain. In germline, CDR1 is WNHNN, CDR2 SYGVQD (reference sequence). Trimming stripped 7 bases from V and 0 bases from J, with 12 bases between. The CDR3 runs to 14 residues. CDR3 in DNA: TGCGCCAGCACCACAATGACACACCAAGAGACCCAGTACTTC. It specifies CASTTMTHQETQYF.

CDR3 protein: CATSRPPGGSSYNSPLHF. CDR3 DNA: TGTGCCACCAGCAGACCCCCGGGGGGGAGCTCCTATAATTCACCCCTCCACTTT. This rearrangement joins TRBV15 to TRBJ1-6, with D perhaps TRBD1 (5 bases). The CDR3 runs 18 residues. Trimming removed 2 bases from V and 0 bases from J, with 14 bases in between. Germline CDR1 reads LNHNV; CDR2 reads YYDKDF (reference sequence).

V gene TRBV2 combines with J gene TRBJ1-2; a possible D gene is TRBD1 (6 bases). CDR1 is SNHLY and CDR2 is FYNNEI in the germline V gene. The V gene lost 2 bases and the J gene lost 3 bases, with 10 bases spanning the gap. The CDR3 has 14 amino acids. CDR3 in DNA: TGTGCCAGCAGTGAAAGGGGGACGGACTATGGCTACACCTTC. Translated, it gives CASSERGTDYGYTF.

The CDR3 nucleotides are TGTGCCAGCAGTACAGTAGCGGGAGGCCGGAACCTGGGTTCCTACAATGAGCAGTTCTTC. It codes for CASSTVAGGRNLGSYNEQFF. The chain recombines TRBV5-4 with TRBJ2-1; 10 bases agree with TRBD2. The V and J ends lost 5 bases and 1 base, in that order; junction bases with no gene match: 18. Looked up from germline, CDR1 is SGHNT and CDR2 is YYREEE (reference sequence). The CDR3 is made up of 20 amino acids.

V and J are TRBV6-1 and TRBJ1-1; D is uncertain. Trimming left V 9 bases short and J 5 bases short, with 16 bases between. The CDR3 totals 13 residues. Germline loops: CDR1 MNHNS, CDR2 SASEGT. DNA for the CDR3: TGTGCCAGTGCTCTAGGTAGGTGGACTGAAGCTTTCTTT. Protein: CASALGRWTEAFF.

This clone has more than one count but fewer than ten. V is TRBV5-1 and J is TRBJ2-1; tentatively, D is TRBD2 (5 bases). The CDR3 totals 14 residues. CDR1 and CDR2 from the germline V gene are SGHRS and YFSETQ. Trimming took 1 base from V and 6 from J, leaving 11 bases between them. CDR3 nucleotides: TGCGCCAGCAGCTTGCCTAGCCCCGCCAATGAGCAGTTCTTC. The encoded protein is CASSLPSPANEQFF.

The genes are TRBV10-1 and TRBJ1-2, with D uncertain. The CDR3 loop spans 13 amino acids. Germline-derived CDR1 and CDR2 are WNHNN and SYGVQD (reference sequence). V was clipped by 6 bases and J by 2 bases, with 10 bases between them. CDR3 sequence: CASRWTPNYGYTF. CDR3 DNA sequence: TGCGCCAGCAGATGGACTCCAAACTATGGCTACACCTTC.

This chain links TRBV28 with TRBJ1-2; the D gene is possibly TRBD1 (5 bases). Germline-derived CDR1 and CDR2 are MDHEN and SYDVKM. The CDR3 consists of 16 residues. V was cut by 6 bases and J by 2 bases, with 19 bases left in between. The DNA for the CDR3 is TGTGCCAGCAGCACCCCCTCCGGGACGGTGAACTATGGCTACACCTTC. Translation gives CASSTPSGTVNYGYTF.

The V call is TRBV5-1, the J call TRBJ2-2; 7 nucleotides match TRBD1. The CDR3 covers 16 residues. After removal of 0 bases from V and 1 base from J, the junction contained 3 bases not matched to a gene. Germline V gene sequence: CDR1 SGHRS, CDR2 YFSETQ. CDR3 region: CASSLEGAGNTGELFF. The DNA for the CDR3 is TGCGCCAGCAGCTTGGAGGGGGCAGGGAACACCGGGGAGCTGTTTTTT.

The chain joins TRBV5-1 to TRBJ1-4, with 7 positions matching TRBD1. The CDR3 has 15 residues. Unmatched junction bases numbered 10, after V lost 5 bases and J lost 6 bases. CDR1 is SGHRS and CDR2 is YFSETQ in the germline V gene. The CDR3 coding sequence is TGCGCCAGCAGTAAAAACGGGGGACAGTATGAAAAACTGTTTTTT. Translation: CASSKNGGQYEKLFF.

This rearrangement joins TRBV14 to TRBJ2-1; D is ambiguous. Trimming removed 2 bases at V and 10 bases at J, with 6 bases between. Looked up from germline, CDR1 is SGHDN and CDR2 is FVKESK. This CDR3 contains 11 residues. As DNA, the CDR3 is TGTGCCAGCAGCCAACTCGACGAGCAGTTCTTC. Translation gives CASSQLDEQFF.

The V call is TRBV5-8, the J call TRBJ1-2, with D uncertain. V was trimmed by 0 bases and J by 4 bases, leaving 10 bases between them. The CDR3 is 14 residues long. Germline V gene lookup returns CDR1 SGHTS and CDR2 YDEGEE. CDR3 nucleotide sequence: TGTGCCAGCAGCTTGGGGCTTAGCAGCTATGGCTACACCTTC. Its protein is CASSLGLSSYGYTF.